This TCR beta chain stems from a study of OX40 agonist ivuxolimab in advanced cancers. Background on the study: Intravenous ivuxolimab at 0.01 to 10 mg/kg was given to patients every 2 weeks. Overall study results and limits: Normalized T-cell clonal expansion was also low in a subset of nonresponders. Partial responders at 0.1-3.0 mg/kg showed near-lowest clonal expansion. Expanded peripheral T-cell antigen specificity went undetermined.

In germline, CDR1 is MNHEY, CDR2 SMNVEV (reference sequence). Unmatched junction bases numbered 6, after V lost 2 bases and J lost 8 bases. CDR3 size: 15 residues. Clones were read by immunoSEQ multiplex PCR, and TCRdb kept only the in-frame ones, dropping some. The sample includes about 49,000 clones, 75% to 80% of them seen just once. With respect to this clone: Its antigen is not known.

The material sequenced was CD4+ or CD8+ T cells sorted from blood, taken in a trial of the OX40 agonist ivuxolimab. The TCR sequence derives from an adult with an advanced solid tumor such as melanoma, head and neck, liver or kidney cancer. The genes are TRBV27 and TRBJ1-6; the match to TRBD1 covers 7 bases. CDR3 nucleotides: TGTGCCAGCAGTTTAGGACAGGCGGGTTATTCACCCCTCCACTTT. Protein product: CASSLGQAGYSPLHF.